This TCR beta chain is from a study of regulatory dendritic cells for organ transplantation. The CDR3 is 15 amino acids. Germline V gene data show CDR1 as SSHAT and CDR2 as FNYEAQ (reference sequence). Method: immunoSEQ multiplex PCR; TCRdb's copy keeps in-frame clones and lacks some. The data contain almost 35,000 clones, approximately 88% of them singletons. To note about this clone: At one end the junction does not follow the germline gene, possibly because of a read error.

This TCR was sampled from a human donor in good health. The sequenced sample consisted of naive CD4+ T cells from blood. The sample's subset: CD45RA+ naive T cells. The chain carries TRBV7-7 and TRBJ2-1; 12 bases agree with TRBD2. The CDR3 here is CASSRLAGAYNEQFF. Written as DNA, the CDR3 is TGTGCTAGCAGCCGACTAGCGGGGGCCTACAATGAGCAGTTCTTC.